The entry below describes one TCR beta chain. Germline CDR1 is SGHTA and CDR2 is FQGTGA. V trimming: 5 bases; J trimming: 5 bases; junction bases outside the gene matches: 8. The CDR3 runs to 14 residues. This sample stems from a study of blood T cell repertoires in COVID-19. Assay used: immunoSEQ multiplex PCR; TCRdb lists only in-frame clones, some missing. The data show some 250,000 clones, 81% seen once. This clonotype was obtained from a woman aged 60-70 years with active or convalescent COVID-19. The sample taken for sequencing was peripheral blood. The chain employs TRBV7-3 and TRBJ2-5, with 7 bases that match TRBD2. CDR3 region: CASSPSGRGETQYF. CDR3 nucleotides: TGTGCCAGCAGCCCAAGTGGGCGGGGGGAGACCCAGTACTTC.